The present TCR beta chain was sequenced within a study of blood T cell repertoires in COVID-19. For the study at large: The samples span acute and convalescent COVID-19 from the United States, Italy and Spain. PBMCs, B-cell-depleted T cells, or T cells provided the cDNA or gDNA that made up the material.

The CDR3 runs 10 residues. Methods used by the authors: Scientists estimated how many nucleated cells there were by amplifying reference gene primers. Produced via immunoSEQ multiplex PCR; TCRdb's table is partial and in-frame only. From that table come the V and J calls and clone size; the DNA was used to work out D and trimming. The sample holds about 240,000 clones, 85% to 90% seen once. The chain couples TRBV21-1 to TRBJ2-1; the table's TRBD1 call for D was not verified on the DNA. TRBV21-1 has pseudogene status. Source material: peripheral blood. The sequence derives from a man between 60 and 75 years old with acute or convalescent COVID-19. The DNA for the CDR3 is TGTGCCAGCAGATGGAGAGGGGGGTTCTTC. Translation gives CASRWRGGFF.